The 13 T cell receptor beta chains below all came from one sample that was sequenced in a study of control samples from healthy donors and cancer patients. Measured with immunoSEQ multiplex PCR; TCRdb has only the in-frame clones, and not every one. The profile covers about 130,000 clones, with around 92% appearing a single time and 0.58% taken by the ten largest. The sample taken for sequencing was PBMCs. All receptors come from a man older than 75 with head and neck cancer.

The chain has TRBV2 and TRBJ2-1, with D perhaps matching TRBD1 (6 bases). Germline V gives CDR1 SNHLY, CDR2 FYNNEI. The CDR3 runs to 11 residues. This chain's CDR3 is CGTVFYNEQFF. CDR3 DNA: TGTGGGACAGTCTTTTACAATGAGCAGTTCTTC.

The chain joins TRBV5-6 to TRBJ2-5; no clear D. Trimming pared 4 bases from V and 7 bases from J, leaving 14 bases between. Germline CDR1 is SGHDT and CDR2 is YYEEEE. The CDR3 sequence is 13 residues long. The CDR3 here is CASSRRWVGTQYF. CDR3 nucleotides: TGTGCCAGCAGCCGGCGTTGGGTGGGGACCCAGTACTTC.

V gene TRBV6-5 combines with J gene TRBJ1-1, with 9 bases lining up with TRBD1. With 11 bases clipped from V and 1 base from J, the junction kept 11 bases outside the gene matches. The V gene's germline CDR1 is MNHEY and CDR2 SVGAGI. This CDR3 comprises 15 residues. The CDR3 spells CAGQQGAGWNTEAFF. The CDR3 DNA sequence: TGTGCCGGACAACAGGGGGCTGGTTGGAACACTGAAGCTTTCTTT.

The rearrangement joins TRBV5-5 to TRBJ1-4; D ambiguous. The V gene's germline CDR1 is SGHKS and CDR2 YYEKEE (reference sequence). CDR3 size: 17 residues. Between the trimmed V and J ends, which lost 2 bases and 0 bases, there was a span of 14 bases. The CDR3 loop is CASSFGGRSSTNEKLFF. CDR3 in DNA: TGTGCCAGCAGCTTCGGTGGCAGATCTTCAACTAATGAAAAACTGTTTTTT.

The chain uses TRBV9 and TRBJ2-2; 8 positions match TRBD1. Germline lookup yields CDR1 SGDLS and CDR2 YYNGEE. Germline trimming cut 4 bases from V and 1 base from J; bases unmatched to any gene: 3. The CDR3 sequence is 15 residues long. This CDR3 reads CASSWGTGNTGELFF. The CDR3 nucleotides read TGTGCCAGCAGCTGGGGGACAGGGAACACCGGGGAGCTGTTTTTT.

This rearrangement joins TRBV12-5 to TRBJ2-3; D gene uncertain. Trimming took 1 base from V and 3 from J, leaving 2 bases between them. CDR1 and CDR2 (germline): LGHNT, FRNRAP. The CDR3 spans 12 residues. The CDR3 bases are TGTGCTAGTGGTTTGGCAACAGATACGCAGTATTTT. This sequence encodes CASGLATDTQYF.

The J gene is TRBJ2-1, the V gene TRBV11-3; D gene ambiguous. This CDR3 spans 13 amino acids. Germline V gene sequence: CDR1 SGHNT, CDR2 YENEEA. Trimming stripped 3 bases from V and 4 bases from J, with 7 bases between. CDR3 in amino acids: CASSFRQYNEQFF. CDR3 coding DNA: TGTGCCAGCAGCTTCAGGCAGTACAATGAGCAGTTCTTC.

The J gene is TRBJ2-1, the V gene TRBV3-1 (or the pseudogene TRBV3-2); 7 bases match TRBD2. Trimming at V came to 0 bases and at J to 3 bases, leaving 11 bases not matched to a gene. The CDR3 covers 18 residues. Germline V CDR1 and CDR2: LGHDT, YNNKEL (reference sequence). The chain's CDR3 is CASSQDLVREDFYNEQFF. Here the CDR3 DNA reads TGTGCCAGCAGCCAAGATCTTGTTCGGGAGGACTTCTACAATGAGCAGTTCTTC.

This sequence joins TRBV19 and TRBJ1-2, with D tentatively TRBD1 (6 bases). Looked up from germline, CDR1 is LNHDA and CDR2 is SQIVND (reference sequence). The V end was cut by 3 bases, the J end by 4 bases, with 9 bases between. CDR3 size: 13 residues. The CDR3 here is CASSIPDSYGYTF. The CDR3 nucleotides read TGTGCCAGTAGTATCCCGGACAGCTATGGCTACACCTTC. Variable domain in full (rest from reference TRBV19 and TRBJ1-2): DGGITQSPKYLFRKEGQNVTLSCEQNLNHDAMYWYRQDPGQGLRLIYYSQIVNDFQKGDIAEGYSVSREKKESFPLTVTSAQKNPTAFYLCASSIPDSYGYTFGSGTRLTVV.

DNA of the CDR3: TGTGCCAGTTTGAACGACATTACTATAGGCTACACCTTC. This sequence encodes CASLNDITIGYTF. The chain combines TRBV2 with TRBJ1-2; D gene unclear. The germline V and J ends were trimmed by 9 bases and 8 bases, with 19 bases remaining between them. The CDR3 totals 13 residues. Germline CDR1 SNHLY, CDR2 FYNNEI.

The chain uses TRBV30 and TRBJ2-7; D not resolved. Trimming removed 0 bases at V and 3 bases at J, with 12 bases between. Germline CDR1 reads GTSNPN; CDR2 reads SVGIG (reference sequence). The CDR3 consists of 14 residues. The CDR3 protein is CAWSVDAIFYEQYF. The DNA of the CDR3 is TGTGCCTGGAGTGTCGATGCGATCTTCTACGAGCAGTACTTC.

V usage is TRBV29-1 and J usage is TRBJ1-1, with a possible D match to TRBD1 (5 bases). V lost 5 bases, J lost 3 bases, and 16 bases lay in between. CDR3 length: 14 amino acids. CDR1 and CDR2 (germline): SQVTM, ANQGSEA. CDR3 bases: TGCAGCGTTTTGGGCCCTGGGGGGGACACTGAAGCTTTCTTT. Translated: CSVLGPGGDTEAFF.

The V and J genes are TRBV2 and TRBJ2-5; D gene uncertain. CDR3 length: 12 residues. Germline CDR1 and CDR2: SNHLY and FYNNEI. Between the trimmed V and J ends, which lost 8 bases and 2 bases, there was a span of 9 bases. The CDR3, as DNA: TGTGCCAGCCGGGCGGATCAAGAGACCCAGTACTTC. It specifies CASRADQETQYF.